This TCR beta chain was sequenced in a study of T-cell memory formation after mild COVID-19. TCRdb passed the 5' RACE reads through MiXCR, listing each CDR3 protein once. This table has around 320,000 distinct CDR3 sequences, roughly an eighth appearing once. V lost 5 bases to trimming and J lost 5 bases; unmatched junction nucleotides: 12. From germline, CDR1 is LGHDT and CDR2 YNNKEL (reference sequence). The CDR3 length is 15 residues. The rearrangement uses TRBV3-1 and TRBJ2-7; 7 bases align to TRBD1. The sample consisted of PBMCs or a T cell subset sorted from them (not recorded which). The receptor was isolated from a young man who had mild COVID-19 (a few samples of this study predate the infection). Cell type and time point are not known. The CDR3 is CASSFPGTALDEQYF. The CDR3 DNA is TGTGCCAGCAGCTTTCCCGGGACAGCCCTTGACGAGCAGTACTTC.